Listed below are T cell receptor beta chains from one sample, sequenced in a study of early T cells in non-severe SARS-CoV-2 infection. Via MiXCR, TCRdb re-called the 5' RACE reads, giving one row per CDR3 protein. This table has around 49,000 distinct CDR3 sequences, about 4% appearing once. The sample consisted of whole blood. Receptors originate from an adult who was a healthcare worker with PCR-confirmed SARS-CoV-2 infection or an uninfected control (not recorded which). CDR3s include the opening cysteine and the closing phenylalanine or tryptophan. D genes are given only for firm matches. Not every row has a clone size; where given, it reads once, few, many or a size class.

j_call clone_size v_call d_call cdr3_nt cdr3_aa
TRBJ1-6 many TRBV7-9 . TGTGCCAGCAGCTTTGGGGGGTCACCCCTCCACTTT CASSFGGSPLHF
TRBJ2-3 many TRBV7-2 . TGTGCCAGCACCCAAGGCGGAAGAGCTAGCACAGATACGCAGTATTTT CASTQGGRASTDTQYF
TRBJ1-1 few TRBV20-1 . TGCAGTGCCGGACAGTTGAACACTGAAGCTTTCTTT CSAGQLNTEAFF
TRBJ2-5 . TRBV9 . TGTGCCAGCAGCGTTATGGGCTCACAAGAGACCCAGTACTTC CASSVMGSQETQYF
TRBJ2-1 many TRBV20-1 TRBD2 TGCAGTGCTAGTGATAGCGGGAGCGATGAGCAGTTCTTC CSASDSGSDEQFF
TRBJ2-4 many TRBV21-1 . TGTGCCAGCAGCATTAGACAGGGGGCTACCAAAAACATTCAGTACTTC CASSIRQGATKNIQYF
TRBJ1-6 many TRBV5-1 . TGCGCCAGCAGCCCGGATGCCTGGGATTCACCCCTCCACTTT CASSPDAWDSPLHF
TRBJ1-2 many TRBV30 . TGTGCCTGGACAAGGGAAGGGAACTATGGCTACACCTTC CAWTREGNYGYTF
TRBJ1-1 many TRBV9 . TGTGCCAGCAGCCCTAGGGGGATGACTGAAGCTTTCTTT CASSPRGMTEAFF
TRBJ2-1 many TRBV5-1 TRBD2 TGCGCCAGCAGCTTGGGCCGGAAAATAGCGGGAGGTAGTTACAATGAGCAGTTCTTC CASSLGRKIAGGSYNEQFF
TRBJ2-7 few TRBV27 . TGTGCCAGCAGTCCTTCAACAGGCTACAGCTACGAGCAGTACTTC CASSPSTGYSYEQYF
TRBJ1-2 many TRBV7-2 . TGTGCCAGCAGCTTAAGTGGGATGGCTTTCTCATATGGCTACACCTTC CASSLSGMAFSYGYTF
TRBJ1-2 many TRBV6-6 . TGTGCCAGCAGCTCAGGGGACTATGGCTACACCTTC CASSSGDYGYTF
TRBJ2-3 many TRBV20-1 . TGCAGTGTTTTTACAGAACCTAGCACAGATACGCAGTATTTT CSVFTEPSTDTQYF
TRBJ2-7 many TRBV29-1 . TGCAGCGTTGCGGAGAACAGGGGAGGCCCGGTCTACGAGCAGTACTTC CSVAENRGGPVYEQYF